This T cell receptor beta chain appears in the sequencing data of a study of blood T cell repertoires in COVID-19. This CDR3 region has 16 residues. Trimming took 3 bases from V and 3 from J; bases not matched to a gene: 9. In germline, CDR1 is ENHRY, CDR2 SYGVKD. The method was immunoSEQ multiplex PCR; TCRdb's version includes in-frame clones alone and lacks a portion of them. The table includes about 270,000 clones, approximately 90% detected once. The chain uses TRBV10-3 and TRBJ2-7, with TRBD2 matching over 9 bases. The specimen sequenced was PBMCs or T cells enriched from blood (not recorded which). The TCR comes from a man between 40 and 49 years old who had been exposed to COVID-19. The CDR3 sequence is CAISDHSSGDHYEQYF. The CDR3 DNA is TGTGCCATCAGTGATCACTCTAGCGGGGATCACTACGAGCAGTACTTC.